The present entry profiles one T cell receptor (beta chain) with its context. Its target is unknown. This entry belongs to a study of blood T cells in healthy people across ages. Study conclusions and caveats: The recorded TCR beta diversity per million T cells decreased in a roughly linear manner with age.

A second roughly 6 to 11 cycle PCR used barcoded and J-beta primers. Every cDNA molecule bore a tag from a template-switch adaptor containing 12 random nucleotides. TCRdb recomputed calls from the 5' RACE reads with MiXCR, one row per CDR3 protein. The sample gives approximately 690,000 distinct CDR3 sequences, under 70% of which show up once; around 37% is in the top ten. This clonotype originated in a man in his fifties or sixties in good health. The specimen was blood.

CDR3 sequence: CSARAEAFF. The CDR3 coding sequence is TGCAGTGCTAGAGCCGAAGCTTTCTTT. This chain joins TRBV20-1 and TRBJ1-1; D call uncertain. The CDR3 covers 9 residues. V was shortened by 1 base and J by 8 bases, with 2 bases between the two germline ends. Germline-derived CDR1 and CDR2 are DFQATT and SNEGSKA (reference sequence).